This TCR beta chain was captured by sequencing in a study of blood T cells in healthy people across ages. Alongside a J-beta primer mix, a sample-barcoded 5' primer served in a second PCR lasting roughly 6 to 12 cycles. Template switching added a 12-random-nucleotide identifier to every cDNA molecule. From the 5' RACE reads, TCRdb called clonotypes with MiXCR, one entry per CDR3 protein. Of approximately 700,000 distinct CDR3 sequences in the sample, 32% were seen once. This clonotype was observed many times. The sequence came from a woman older than 75 in good health. Material for sequencing was blood.

The CDR3: CASSQGRDRGWFVQYF. For the CDR3, the DNA is TGTGCCAGCAGCCAAGGCCGAGACAGGGGGTGGTTTGTGCAGTACTTC. This sequence joins TRBV3-1 and TRBJ2-7; 9 nucleotides line up with TRBD1. The CDR3 has 16 amino acids. CDR1 LGHDT and CDR2 YNNKEL come from the germline V gene (reference sequence). With V trimmed by 1 base and J by 9 bases, 13 bases remained unmatched.